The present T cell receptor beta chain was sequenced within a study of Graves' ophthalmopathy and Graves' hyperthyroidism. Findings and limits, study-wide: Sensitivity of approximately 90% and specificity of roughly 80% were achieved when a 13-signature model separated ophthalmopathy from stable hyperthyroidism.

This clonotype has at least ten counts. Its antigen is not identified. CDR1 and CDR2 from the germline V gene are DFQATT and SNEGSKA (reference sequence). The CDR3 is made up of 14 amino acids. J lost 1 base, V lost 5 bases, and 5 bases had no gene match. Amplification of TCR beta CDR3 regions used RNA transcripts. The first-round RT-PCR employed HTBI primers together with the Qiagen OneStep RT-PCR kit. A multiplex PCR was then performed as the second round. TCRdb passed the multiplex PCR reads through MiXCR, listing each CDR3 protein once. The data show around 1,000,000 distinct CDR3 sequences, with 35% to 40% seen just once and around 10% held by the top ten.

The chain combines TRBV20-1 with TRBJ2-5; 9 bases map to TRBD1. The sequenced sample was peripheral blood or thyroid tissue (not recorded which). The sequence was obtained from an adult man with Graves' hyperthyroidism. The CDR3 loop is CSAPRQGVQETQYF. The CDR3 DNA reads TGCAGTGCTCCACGACAGGGGGTCCAAGAGACCCAGTACTTC.